The rows below give T cell receptor beta chains drawn from one sample of a study of T cell responses to AZD1222 COVID-19 vaccine. The protocol was immunoSEQ multiplex PCR, while the TCRdb copy is restricted to in-frame clones and leaves out a portion. The sample contains about 270,000 clones, 90% to 95% of which appear only once. Sequenced material: peripheral blood, taken 28 days after the second AZD1222 dose. These receptors all come from an adult who received the AZD1222 COVID-19 vaccine. Both conserved end residues are part of each CDR3. Fields, in order: CDR3 length, V gene, D gene, clone size, J gene, CDR3 protein, CDR3 DNA. D genes are given only for firm matches. Some rows have no size entry. The others give once, few or many, or a class for an expanded clone.

17,TRBV18,TRBD2,.,TRBJ2-2,CASSPPPGLAVPGELFF,TGTGCCAGCTCACCACCACCGGGACTAGCGGTCCCCGGGGAGCTGTTTTTT
14,TRBV27,TRBD1,few,TRBJ2-7,CASSSYRGSYEQYF,TGTGCCAGCAGTTCGTACAGGGGATCTTACGAGCAGTACTTC
14,TRBV27,.,.,TRBJ1-5,CASSLRQGDQPQHF,TGTGCCAGCAGTCTAAGACAAGGAGATCAGCCCCAGCATTTT
13,TRBV9,.,.,TRBJ1-5,CASSVRDNQPQHF,TGTGCCAGCAGCGTAAGAGATAATCAGCCCCAGCATTTT
14,TRBV5-1,.,.,TRBJ1-1,CASSLGSPDTEAFF,TGCGCCAGCAGCTTAGGGAGTCCGGACACTGAAGCTTTCTTT
15,TRBV7-6,TRBD1,.,TRBJ2-7,CASSLTGTGEYEQYF,TGTGCCAGCAGCTTAACCGGGACAGGGGAGTACGAGCAGTACTTC
14,TRBV2,.,.,TRBJ1-1,CASSQGVGDTEAFF,TGTGCCAGCAGCCAGGGCGTCGGTGACACTGAAGCTTTCTTT
15,TRBV28,TRBD1,once,TRBJ1-2,CASSDYRGVSGGYTF,TGTGCCAGCAGTGATTACAGGGGCGTTTCAGGGGGCTACACCTTC
13,TRBV14,.,.,TRBJ1-1,CASSLLQGTEAFF,TGTGCCAGCAGCCTTTTACAGGGAACTGAAGCTTTCTTT
15,TRBV10-1,.,.,TRBJ1-4,CASTPPGVRNEKLFF,TGCGCCAGCACCCCCCCCGGGGTGAGGAATGAAAAACTGTTTTTT
17,TRBV9,.,.,TRBJ2-3,CASSPRAGQWRTDTQYF,TGTGCCAGCAGCCCCCGCGCGGGGCAGTGGCGCACAGATACGCAGTATTTT
16,TRBV7-3,TRBD2,.,TRBJ2-3,CASSLNSGSGTDTQYF,TGTGCCAGCAGCTTAAATAGCGGGAGCGGCACAGATACGCAGTATTTT
12,TRBV7-9,.,.,TRBJ1-2,CASSLGEGGYTF,TGTGCCAGCAGCTTAGGGGAGGGTGGCTACACCTTC
13,TRBV5-5,.,.,TRBJ2-7,CASSLVGSYEQYF,TGTGCCAGCAGCTTGGTAGGGTCCTACGAGCAGTACTTC
15,TRBV5-6,.,once,TRBJ1-2,CASSKQGPWDYGYTF,TGTGCCAGCTCGAAACAGGGACCTTGGGACTATGGCTACACCTTC
14,TRBV27,.,.,TRBJ1-4,CASSLTGVGEKLFF,TGTGCCAGCAGTTTAACCGGGGTTGGTGAAAAACTGTTTTTT
12,TRBV4-3,.,.,TRBJ1-4,CASSQVREKLFF,TGCGCCAGCAGCCAAGTGAGAGAAAAACTGTTTTTT
13,TRBV10-3,TRBD2,.,TRBJ2-1,CAIRLAVYNEQFF,TGTGCCATCAGGCTAGCGGTGTACAATGAGCAGTTCTTC
17,TRBV4-3,.,.,TRBJ1-3,CASSQGPGLNSGNTIYF,TGCGCCAGCAGCCAAGGACCGGGGCTGAACTCTGGAAACACCATATATTTT
13,TRBV2,.,once,TRBJ1-1,CASRRSGNTEAFF,TGTGCCAGCAGAAGAAGCGGAAACACTGAAGCTTTCTTT
11,TRBV2,.,.,TRBJ1-1,CASREYTEAFF,TGTGCCAGCAGGGAATACACTGAAGCTTTCTTT
16,TRBV7-8,.,.,TRBJ1-2,CASSLARARSNYGYTF,TGTGCCAGCAGCTTAGCGAGAGCCAGATCTAACTATGGCTACACCTTC
16,TRBV5-1,.,.,TRBJ1-2,CASAAGTSPLYYGYTF,TGCGCCAGCGCTGCCGGGACAAGCCCACTTTACTATGGCTACACCTTC
12,TRBV2,.,.,TRBJ1-1,CASSSEVGEAFF,TGTGCCAGCAGTTCCGAGGTTGGTGAAGCTTTCTTT
13,TRBV7-3,.,once,TRBJ1-1,CASSFAGFTEAFF,TGTGCCAGCAGCTTTGCAGGGTTTACTGAAGCTTTCTTT
13,TRBV3-1/TRBV3-2,.,.,TRBJ2-3,CASSQPSTDTQYF,TGTGCCAGCAGCCAACCAAGCACAGATACGCAGTATTTT
14,TRBV10-3,.,.,TRBJ2-3,CAIRLRQDTDTQYF,TGTGCCATCAGACTTAGACAGGACACAGATACGCAGTATTTT
15,TRBV2,TRBD1,.,TRBJ2-1,CASDPRTGDYNEQFF,TGTGCCAGCGATCCTCGGACAGGAGATTACAATGAGCAGTTCTTC
13,TRBV3-1/TRBV3-2,.,.,TRBJ1-1,CASSQVDNTEAFF,TGTGCCAGCAGCCAAGTAGACAACACTGAAGCTTTCTTT
13,TRBV4-1,.,.,TRBJ1-2,CASSQERGRGYTF,TGCGCCAGCAGCCAAGAGAGGGGAAGGGGCTACACCTTC
13,TRBV1,.,.,TRBJ1-2,CTSSQGPHYGYTF,TGCACCAGCAGCCAGGGACCTCACTATGGCTACACCTTC
17,TRBV4-3,TRBD2,.,TRBJ2-1,CASSLRSGTSRYNEQFF,TGCGCCAGCAGCCTAAGATCGGGGACTAGCAGATACAATGAGCAGTTCTTC
12,TRBV18,.,.,TRBJ2-7,CASSPAGHEQYF,TGTGCCAGCTCACCTGCAGGGCACGAGCAGTACTTC
16,TRBV3-1/TRBV3-2,.,.,TRBJ1-2,CASSPPRQRTNYGYTF,TGTGCCAGCAGCCCCCCCCGACAGCGAACTAACTATGGCTACACCTTC
17,TRBV7-9,.,.,TRBJ2-7,CASSERGAGIRSYEQYF,TGTGCCAGCAGCGAAAGGGGGGCGGGAATCAGGTCCTACGAGCAGTACTTC
13,TRBV28,.,.,TRBJ2-1,CASSLLAYNEQFF,TGTGCCAGCAGCCTATTGGCCTACAATGAGCAGTTCTTC
15,TRBV3-1/TRBV3-2,.,.,TRBJ2-7,CASSQDYTTPYEQYF,TGTGCCAGCAGCCAAGACTACACTACGCCCTACGAGCAGTACTTC
11,TRBV7-3,.,.,TRBJ2-7,CASSPPYGQYF,TGTGCCAGCAGCCCCCCTTATGGGCAGTACTTC
16,TRBV21-1,.,.,TRBJ1-5,CASSQTGQGCNQPQHF,TGTGCCAGCAGCCAGACAGGGCAGGGTTGCAATCAGCCCCAGCATTTT
15,TRBV29-1,.,.,TRBJ2-3,CSVTPRDKSTDTQYF,TGCAGCGTTACACCCCGGGACAAAAGCACAGATACGCAGTATTTT
14,TRBV24-1,.,.,TRBJ1-5,CATQGPVGNQPQHF,TGTGCCACCCAGGGCCCTGTGGGTAATCAGCCCCAGCATTTT
12,TRBV18,.,.,TRBJ2-5,CASSTSGETQYF,TGTGCCAGCTCCACCTCCGGGGAGACCCAGTACTTC